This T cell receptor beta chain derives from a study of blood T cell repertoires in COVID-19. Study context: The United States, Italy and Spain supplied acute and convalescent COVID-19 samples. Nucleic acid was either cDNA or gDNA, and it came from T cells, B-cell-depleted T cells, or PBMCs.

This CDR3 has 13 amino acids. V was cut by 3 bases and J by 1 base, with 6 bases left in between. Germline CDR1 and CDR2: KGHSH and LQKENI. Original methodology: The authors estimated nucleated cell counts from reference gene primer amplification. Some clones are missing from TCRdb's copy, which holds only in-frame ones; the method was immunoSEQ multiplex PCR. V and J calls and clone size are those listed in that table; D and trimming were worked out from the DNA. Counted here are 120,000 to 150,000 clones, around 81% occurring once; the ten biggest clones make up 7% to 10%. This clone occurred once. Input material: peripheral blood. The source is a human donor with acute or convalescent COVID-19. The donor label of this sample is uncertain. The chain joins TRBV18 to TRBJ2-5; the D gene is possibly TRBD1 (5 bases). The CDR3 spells CASSPGAQETQYF. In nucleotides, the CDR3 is TGTGCCAGCTCACCTGGGGCCCAAGAGACCCAGTACTTC.